This T cell receptor (beta chain) was identified during a study of radiation and T cells in renal cell carcinoma. Study details: Nephrectomy followed 15 Gy stereotactic body radiation by 4 weeks.

Sample time point: blood 2 weeks post-SBRT. Treatment described: 15 Gy SBRT to primary tumor, nephrectomy 4 weeks later. CDR1 and CDR2 from the germline V gene are SGHRS and YFSETQ. This CDR3 comprises 13 residues. Deletions cut 2 bases from V and 8 bases from J, with 10 bases between. TCRdb's copy holds only in-frame clones and misses some; the assay was immunoSEQ multiplex PCR. The table has 95,000 to 150,000 clones, around 85% seen once. This specimen was blood, taken from a patient whose treatment included radiotherapy and nephrectomy. This chain uses TRBV5-1 with TRBJ1-4; D possibly corresponds to TRBD1 (6 bases). This TCR was sampled from a man aged 45 to 65 with renal cell carcinoma. This CDR3 is CASSFGQSEKLFF. The DNA of the CDR3 is TGCGCCAGCAGCTTTGGACAGAGCGAAAAACTGTTTTTT.